This T cell receptor (beta chain) is drawn from a study of response to subunit inactivated influenza vaccine. Findings and limits, study-wide: Researchers suggested that each seasonal influenza vaccination recruits few new T cells.

The CDR3 sequence is 14 residues long. Germline values: CDR1 SEHNR, CDR2 FQNEAQ (reference sequence). The germline V and J ends were trimmed by 7 bases and 7 bases, with 18 bases remaining between them. To note about this clonotype: The antigen is unknown.

TCRdb redid the calling of the RT-PCR reads with MiXCR, one entry per CDR3 protein. The data show about 800,000 distinct CDR3 sequences, less than 25% seen once. The chain employs TRBV7-9 and TRBJ2-3; either TRBD1 or TRBD2 may supply D (5 bases each). The sequence came from a man aged 45-60 years who received an inactivated influenza vaccine. The sequences come from PBMCs from blood, collected roughly 5 days after vaccination. The CDR3 loop reads CASTLRDPMNTQYF. DNA for the CDR3: TGTGCCAGCACTCTGAGGGACCCCATGAATACGCAGTATTTT.